This is a list of T cell receptor beta chains from one sample in a study of cytomegalovirus exposure and HLA in healthy donors. Only in-frame clones appear in the TCRdb table, and some are missing; sequencing was by immunoSEQ multiplex PCR. This sample yields around 140,000 clones, of which 78% are seen a single time; around 2.5% belongs to the top ten. The sequenced material came from PBMCs. The receptors were sampled from a woman aged 18-30 years in good health and CMV-seropositive. The CDR3 runs from the conserved cysteine through the conserved F or W. The D gene is left open where the match is weak. Expanded clones are given a class, and other clones once, few, many or no size at all.

d_call clone_size j_call v_call cdr3_nt cdr3_aa
. . TRBJ2-7 TRBV25-1 TGTGCCAGCAGTTTCAAAGGAGAGAGAGAGCAGTACTTC CASSFKGEREQYF
. . TRBJ2-1 TRBV6-1 TGTGCCAGCAGTGAAGGGGCCGGGACTGCCAACAATGAGCAGTTCTTC CASSEGAGTANNEQFF
. . TRBJ1-1 TRBV5-1 TGCGCCAGCAGCGTAACAGGGAACACTGAAGCTTTCTTT CASSVTGNTEAFF
. . TRBJ2-7 TRBV7-9 TGTTCCAGCAGCGATGCCGGACGGACTCACGAGCAGTACTTC CSSSDAGRTHEQYF
. . TRBJ1-4 TRBV6-1 TGTGCCAGCGACAGTTCCGCTTTTGAAAAACTGTTTTTT CASDSSAFEKLFF
. . TRBJ1-5 TRBV19 TGTGCCAGCAACAGACAGCTGAATAATCAGCCCCAGCATTTT CASNRQLNNQPQHF
TRBD1 . TRBJ2-1 TRBV5-1 TGCGCCAGCAGTAAAACAGGGGCGACCCCCTACAATGAGCAGTTCTTC CASSKTGATPYNEQFF
. . TRBJ2-1 TRBV7-6 TGTGCCAGCAGCCCCCTAGGTGAGCAGTTCTTC CASSPLGEQFF
. . TRBJ2-7 TRBV13 TGTGCCAGCAGCTTGGGGCAGGGGCCCTACGAGCAGTACTTC CASSLGQGPYEQYF
TRBD1 few TRBJ2-7 TRBV7-9 TGTTCCAGCAGCAATCCCTGGACAGGGCGGTCCTACGAGCAGTACTTC CSSSNPWTGRSYEQYF